Listed here are 22 T cell receptor beta chains from one sample, sequenced in a study of CD8+ T cells in alopecia areata. Treatment specified: oral pan-JAK inhibitor, 5-10 mg twice daily. cDNA reverse transcribed from extracted RNA served as the sequencing template. Measured with immunoSEQ multiplex PCR; TCRdb has only the in-frame clones, and not every one. Among about 220,000 clones listed, about 57% were seen once. The material was CD4+ T cells sorted from blood, obtained at week 4, from a patient treated with tofacitinib. These receptors all stem from a human donor with alopecia areata.

The V and J genes are TRBV6-5 and TRBJ1-6; perhaps TRBD1 as D (5 bases). The germline gives CDR1 MNHEY, CDR2 SVGAGI. V shed 2 bases and J shed 6 bases, with 8 bases lying between them. The CDR3 has 14 residues. CDR3 sequence reads: CASSYGTFNSPLHF. The CDR3 DNA reads as TGTGCCAGCAGTTACGGGACGTTTAATTCACCCCTCCACTTT.

This chain uses TRBV5-1 with TRBJ2-7, with TRBD1 matching over 7 bases. The V segment lost 4 bases and the J segment 7 bases; nucleotides outside the gene matches: 11. Germline V gives CDR1 SGHRS, CDR2 YFSETQ. The CDR3 is 14 residues long. CDR3 sequence: CASSKQTGFGEQYF. The CDR3 bases are TGCGCCAGCAGCAAGCAGACAGGGTTCGGGGAGCAGTACTTC.

V is TRBV30 and J is TRBJ2-5, with 7 bases matching TRBD2. This CDR3 is 18 amino acids long. Trimming took 1 base from V and 5 from J; bases not matched to a gene: 19. In germline, CDR1 is GTSNPN, CDR2 SVGIG (reference sequence). The CDR3 bases are TGTGCCTGGAGTGCTCCTTGGGACGCCTCGAGGGGAGGGGAGACCCAGTACTTC. Its protein is CAWSAPWDASRGGETQYF.

The chain recombines TRBV5-1 with TRBJ1-1; tentative D call: TRBD1 (6 bases). V was clipped by 4 bases and J by 5 bases, with 18 bases between them. Germline-derived CDR1 and CDR2 are SGHRS and YFSETQ. The CDR3 sequence is 15 residues long. The CDR3 DNA follows: TGCGCCAGCAGCGTTATTTCCGGGACAACAACTGAAGCTTTCTTT. This codes for CASSVISGTTTEAFF. The entire variable domain, with the rest obtained from reference TRBV5-1 and TRBJ1-1, is as follows: KAGVTQTPRYLIKTRGQQVTLSCSPISGHRSVSWYQQTPGQGLQFLFEYFSETQRNKGNFPGRFSGRQFSNSRSEMNVSTLELGDSALYLCASSVISGTTTEAFFGQGTRLTVV.

The gene calls are TRBV29-1 and TRBJ1-2; D ambiguous. The CDR3 covers 15 residues. The ends were cut back, 3 bases at V and 8 bases at J, with 22 bases in the middle. Germline values: CDR1 SQVTM, CDR2 ANQGSEA. CDR3 residues: CSVEEEATQLAGYTF. The CDR3 DNA sequence: TGCAGCGTTGAGGAAGAGGCTACCCAATTAGCGGGCTACACCTTC.

This chain joins TRBV9 and TRBJ2-2; D remains unclear. The germline gives CDR1 SGDLS, CDR2 YYNGEE. The germline V and J ends were trimmed by 4 bases and 4 bases, with 11 bases remaining between them. CDR3 length equals 14 residues. Written as DNA, the CDR3 is TGTGCCAGCAGCCTCTATGACTCCACCGGGGAGCTGTTTTTT. As protein: CASSLYDSTGELFF.

The V call is TRBV29-1, the J call TRBJ1-2, with 9 nucleotides matching TRBD1. The CDR3 is made up of 19 amino acids. V trimming: 2 bases; J trimming: 2 bases; junction bases outside the gene matches: 18. From germline, CDR1 is SQVTM and CDR2 ANQGSEA. For the CDR3, the DNA is TGCAGCGTTGAAAGCGGGAGAGGACAGGGGCAAGTTAGGAACTATGGCTACACCTTC. It yields the protein CSVESGRGQGQVRNYGYTF.

This clone showed up just once. V gene TRBV15 combines with J gene TRBJ2-3; 8 nucleotides agree with TRBD2. The CDR3 loop spans 16 amino acids. V was clipped by 0 bases and J by 0 bases; unmatched bases: 2. The germline V gene has CDR1 LNHNV and CDR2 YYDKDF (reference sequence). The chain's CDR3 is CATSREQRGSTDTQYF. CDR3 bases: TGTGCCACCAGCAGAGAACAGCGGGGGAGCACAGATACGCAGTATTTT.

This chain joins TRBV30 and TRBJ1-5; possibly TRBD1 for D (5 bases). This CDR3 is built from 13 residues. Germline V gene sequence: CDR1 GTSNPN, CDR2 SVGIG (reference sequence). The V end was cut by 2 bases, the J end by 4 bases, with 9 bases between. The chain's CDR3 is CAWSNPGNQPQHF. CDR3 nucleotides: TGTGCCTGGAGTAATCCAGGGAATCAGCCCCAGCATTTT.

This rearrangement joins TRBV2 to TRBJ2-1; D may be TRBD1 (6 bases). CDR3 size: 11 residues. V lost 4 bases to trimming and J lost 10 bases, with 8 bases between them. Per germline, CDR1 SNHLY and CDR2 FYNNEI. The chain's CDR3 is CASSGGGEQFF. As DNA, the CDR3 is TGTGCCAGCAGTGGAGGGGGAGAGCAGTTCTTC.

This clone was picked up many times. This sequence joins TRBV5-6 and TRBJ2-1; D unresolved. This CDR3 has 14 amino acids. CDR1 and CDR2 from the germline V gene are SGHDT and YYEEEE. V lost 6 bases, J lost 5 bases, and 15 bases lay in between. The chain's CDR3 is CASNLPARDNEQFF. In DNA, the CDR3 is TGTGCCAGCAATTTGCCCGCCCGGGACAATGAGCAGTTCTTC. Looking up the rest from reference TRBV5-6 and TRBJ2-1 gives the full variable domain: DAGVTQSPTHLIKTRGQQVTLRCSPKSGHDTVSWYQQALGQGPQFIFQYYEEEERQRGNFPDRFSGHQFPNYSSELNVNALLLGDSALYLCASNLPARDNEQFFGPGTRLTVL.

J is TRBJ2-3 and V is TRBV15; D remains unclear. Germline V gives CDR1 LNHNV, CDR2 YYDKDF (reference sequence). The CDR3 is 12 residues long. The V and J ends lost 3 bases and 2 bases respectively, with 3 bases between them. The CDR3 loop is CATSSHTDTQYF. DNA for the CDR3: TGTGCCACCAGCAGCCACACAGATACGCAGTATTTT. Full variable domain (outside the CDR3, taken from reference TRBV15 and TRBJ2-3): DAMVIQNPRYQVTQFGKPVTLSCSQTLNHNVMYWYQQKSSQAPKLLFHYYDKDFNNEADTPDNFQSRRPNTSFCFLDIRSPGLGDTAMYLCATSSHTDTQYFGPGTRLTVL.

On this clone: Other DNA sequences from this sample encode an identical CDR3 as well. The CDR3 here is CSAGHTNTEAFF. In DNA form, the CDR3 reads TGCAGCGCTGGACATACGAACACTGAAGCTTTCTTT. This chain links TRBV29-1 with TRBJ1-1; possibly TRBD1 for D (5 bases). The germline gives CDR1 SQVTM, CDR2 ANQGSEA. The CDR3 runs to 12 residues. The V end was cut by 7 bases, the J end by 1 base, with 10 bases between.

This clone was recorded a few times. The chain has TRBV10-3 and TRBJ2-5; 9 nucleotides align to TRBD1. Trimming took 11 bases from V and 5 from J; bases not matched to a gene: 3. CDR1 is ENHRY, CDR2 SYGVKD, per germline. The CDR3 contains 11 residues. The CDR3 is CAAGQGETQYF. CDR3 sequence (DNA): TGTGCCGCCGGACAGGGGGAGACCCAGTACTTC.

This clone was observed a handful of times. The genes are TRBV19 and TRBJ2-5; TRBD2 matches 10 bases. The J segment lost 5 bases and the V segment lost 10 bases, leaving 7 bases of the junction unmatched. This CDR3 has 13 amino acids. Germline CDR1 and CDR2: LNHDA and SQIVND (reference sequence). CDR3: CATAGTSVETQYF. The CDR3 coding sequence is TGTGCCACCGCCGGGACTAGCGTTGAGACCCAGTACTTC.

The chain employs TRBV30 and TRBJ2-5; D is possibly TRBD1 or TRBD2 (6 bases each). CDR3 length: 14 residues. Germline V gives CDR1 GTSNPN, CDR2 SVGIG (reference sequence). V was trimmed by 5 bases and J by 4 bases, leaving 17 bases between them. CDR3 region: CAWRGSGGGETQYF. In nucleotides, the CDR3 is TGTGCCTGGCGCGGGTCTGGAGGGGGAGAGACCCAGTACTTC.

In this sample, this clone turned up a few times. V is TRBV29-1 and J is TRBJ1-1; 9 nucleotides match TRBD1. The junction had 4 bases not matched to a gene; V was cut back by 6 bases and J by 5 bases. This CDR3 contains 12 residues. Germline CDR1 and CDR2: SQVTM and ANQGSEA. The CDR3 sequence is CSVWTGVTEAFF. In nucleotides, the CDR3 is TGCAGCGTCTGGACAGGGGTAACTGAAGCTTTCTTT.

This chain joins TRBV4-1 and TRBJ2-4; 9 positions match TRBD2. The V gene's germline CDR1 is MGHRA and CDR2 YSYEKL. This CDR3 is built from 16 residues. V dropped 3 bases and J dropped 1; count of bases not matched to a gene: 4. CDR3 sequence reads: CASSQALAGAKNIQYF. CDR3 DNA: TGCGCCAGCAGCCAGGCCCTAGCGGGGGCCAAAAACATTCAGTACTTC.

Only a few counts were recorded for this clone. CDR3 in amino acids: CSARDTGPQYF. Written as DNA, the CDR3 is TGCAGTGCTAGAGATACGGGGCCGCAGTACTTC. This sequence joins TRBV20-1 and TRBJ2-7; either TRBD1 or TRBD2 may fit D (5 bases each). Trimming took off 0 bases at V and 9 bases at J, with 9 bases between the two ends. CDR1 DFQATT and CDR2 SNEGSKA come from the germline V gene (reference sequence). The CDR3 totals 11 residues.

The genes are TRBV4-3 and TRBJ2-3; D is unresolved. V was pared by 0 bases and J by 0 bases, with 7 bases between. The CDR3 length is 15 residues. Germline V gene sequence: CDR1 LGHNA, CDR2 YSLEER. The CDR3 DNA reads TGCGCCAGCAGCCAAGAGATAGATAGCACAGATACGCAGTATTTT. Translating it yields CASSQEIDSTDTQYF.

This chain links TRBV29-1 with TRBJ2-5; D not certain. Trimming left V 7 bases short and J 5 bases short, with 14 bases between. This CDR3 comprises 12 residues. Germline V CDR1 and CDR2: SQVTM, ANQGSEA. The CDR3, as DNA: TGCAGCGGGTATGAGAGGTCTGAGACCCAGTACTTC. Its translation: CSGYERSETQYF.

This clone was found once. The V gene is TRBV6-5, the J gene TRBJ2-1; D gene unclear. Germline values: CDR1 MNHEY, CDR2 SVGAGI. This CDR3 spans 13 amino acids. Trimming took off 0 bases at V and 9 bases at J, with 9 bases between the two ends. The CDR3 loop is CASSYSKTFEQFF. CDR3 coding DNA: TGTGCCAGCAGTTACTCGAAGACTTTTGAGCAGTTCTTC.